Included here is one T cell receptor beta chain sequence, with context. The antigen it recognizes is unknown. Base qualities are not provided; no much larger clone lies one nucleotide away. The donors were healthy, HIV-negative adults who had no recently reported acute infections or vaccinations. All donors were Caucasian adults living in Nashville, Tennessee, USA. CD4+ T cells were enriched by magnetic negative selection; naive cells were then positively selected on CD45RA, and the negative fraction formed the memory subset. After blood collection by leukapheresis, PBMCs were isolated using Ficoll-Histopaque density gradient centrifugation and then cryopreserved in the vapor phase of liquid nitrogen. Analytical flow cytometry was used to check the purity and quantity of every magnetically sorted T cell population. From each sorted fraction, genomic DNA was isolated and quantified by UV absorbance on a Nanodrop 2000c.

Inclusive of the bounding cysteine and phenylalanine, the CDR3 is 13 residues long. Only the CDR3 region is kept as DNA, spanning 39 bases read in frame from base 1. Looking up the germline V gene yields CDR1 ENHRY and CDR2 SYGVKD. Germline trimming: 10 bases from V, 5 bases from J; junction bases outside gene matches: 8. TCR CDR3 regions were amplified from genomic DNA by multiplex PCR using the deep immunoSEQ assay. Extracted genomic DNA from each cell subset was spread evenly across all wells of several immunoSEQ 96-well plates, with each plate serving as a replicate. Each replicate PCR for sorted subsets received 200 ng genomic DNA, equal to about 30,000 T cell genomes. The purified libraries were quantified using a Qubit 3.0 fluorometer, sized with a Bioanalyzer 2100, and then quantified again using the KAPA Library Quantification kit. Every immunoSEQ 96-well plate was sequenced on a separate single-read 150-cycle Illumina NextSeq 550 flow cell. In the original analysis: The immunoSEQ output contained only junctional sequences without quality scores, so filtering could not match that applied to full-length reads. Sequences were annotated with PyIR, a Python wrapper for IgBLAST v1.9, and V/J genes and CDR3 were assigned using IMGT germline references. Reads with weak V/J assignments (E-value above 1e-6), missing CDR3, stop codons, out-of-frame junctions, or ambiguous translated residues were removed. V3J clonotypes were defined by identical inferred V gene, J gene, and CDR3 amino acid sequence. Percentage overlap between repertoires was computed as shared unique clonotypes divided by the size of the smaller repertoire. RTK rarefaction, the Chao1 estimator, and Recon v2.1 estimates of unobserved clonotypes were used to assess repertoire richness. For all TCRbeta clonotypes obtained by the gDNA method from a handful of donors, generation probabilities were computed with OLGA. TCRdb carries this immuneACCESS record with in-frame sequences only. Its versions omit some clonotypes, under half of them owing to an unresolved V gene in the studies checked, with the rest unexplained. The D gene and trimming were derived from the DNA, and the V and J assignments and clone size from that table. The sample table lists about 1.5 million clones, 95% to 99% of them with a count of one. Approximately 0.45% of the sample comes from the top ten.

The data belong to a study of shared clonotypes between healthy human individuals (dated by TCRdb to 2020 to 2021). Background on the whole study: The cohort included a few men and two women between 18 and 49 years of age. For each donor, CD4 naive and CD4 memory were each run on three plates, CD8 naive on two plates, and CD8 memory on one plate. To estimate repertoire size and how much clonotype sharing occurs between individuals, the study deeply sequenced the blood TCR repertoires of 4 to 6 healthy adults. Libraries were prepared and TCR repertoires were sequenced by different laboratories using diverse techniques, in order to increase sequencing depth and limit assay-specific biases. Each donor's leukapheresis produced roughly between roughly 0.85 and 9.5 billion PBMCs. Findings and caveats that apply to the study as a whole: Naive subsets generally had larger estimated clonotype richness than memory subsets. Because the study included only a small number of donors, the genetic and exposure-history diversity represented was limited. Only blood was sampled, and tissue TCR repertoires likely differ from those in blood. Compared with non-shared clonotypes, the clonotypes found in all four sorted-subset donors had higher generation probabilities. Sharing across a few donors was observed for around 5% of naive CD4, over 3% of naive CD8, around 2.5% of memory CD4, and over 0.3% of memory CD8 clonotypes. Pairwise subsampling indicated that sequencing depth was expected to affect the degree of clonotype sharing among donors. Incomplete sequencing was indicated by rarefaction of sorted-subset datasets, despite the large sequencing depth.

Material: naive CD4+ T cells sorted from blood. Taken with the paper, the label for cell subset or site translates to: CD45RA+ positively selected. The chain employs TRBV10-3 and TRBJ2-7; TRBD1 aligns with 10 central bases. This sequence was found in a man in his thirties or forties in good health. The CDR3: CATTPGQGNEQYF. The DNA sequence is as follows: TGTGCCACCACTCCGGGACAGGGGAACGAGCAGTACTTC.